This note documents a single TCR beta chain sequence. The record originates from a study of blood T cell repertoires in COVID-19. CDR1 and CDR2 (germline): SGDLS, YYNGEE. This CDR3 has 13 residues. V was cut by 0 bases and J by 8 bases, with 9 bases left in between. Participants were aged roughly 18 to 90 years, lived in about two dozen US areas, and enrolled virtually. Clinical histories supplied by participants themselves formed the basis of cohort assignment. Sequencing was performed with immunoSEQ multiplex PCR; in TCRdb, only in-frame clones are kept and a portion is missing. The data show about 200,000 clones, with over 75% seen just once and over 7% held by the top ten.

Sequenced input: PBMCs or T cells enriched from blood (not recorded which). The TCR originated in a woman in her forties with acute COVID-19. The chain has TRBV9 and TRBJ2-1; possibly TRBD1 for D (5 bases). Here the CDR3 reads CASSVVPRDEQFF. CDR3 coding DNA: TGTGCCAGCAGCGTAGTACCCAGGGATGAGCAGTTCTTC. Drawing the rest from reference TRBV9 and TRBJ2-1, the complete variable domain is DSGVTQTPKHLITATGQRVTLRCSPRSGDLSVYWYQQSLDQGLQFLIQYYNGEERAKGNILERFSAQQFPDLHSELNLSSLELGDSALYFCASSVVPRDEQFFGPGTRLTVL.